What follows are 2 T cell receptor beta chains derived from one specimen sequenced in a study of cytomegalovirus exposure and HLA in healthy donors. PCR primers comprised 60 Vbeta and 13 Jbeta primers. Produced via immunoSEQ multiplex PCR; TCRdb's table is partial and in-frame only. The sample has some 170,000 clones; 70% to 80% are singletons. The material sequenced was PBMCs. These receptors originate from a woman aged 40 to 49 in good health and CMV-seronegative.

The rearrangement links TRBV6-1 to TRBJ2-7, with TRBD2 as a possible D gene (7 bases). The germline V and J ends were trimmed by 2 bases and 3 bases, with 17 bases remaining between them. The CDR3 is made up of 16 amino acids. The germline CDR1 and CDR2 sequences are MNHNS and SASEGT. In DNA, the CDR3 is TGTGCCAGCAGTGAACGGGTCGGAGGGGGGGACTACGAGCAGTACTTC. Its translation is CASSERVGGGDYEQYF.

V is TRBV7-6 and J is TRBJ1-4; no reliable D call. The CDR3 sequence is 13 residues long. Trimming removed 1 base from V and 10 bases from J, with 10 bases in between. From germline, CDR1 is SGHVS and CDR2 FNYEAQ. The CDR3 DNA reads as TGTGCCAGCAGCTTAGGAGGGATCGGAAAACTGTTTTTT. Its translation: CASSLGGIGKLFF.